This T cell receptor (beta chain) was captured in a study of blood T cell repertoires in COVID-19. Study overall: Both acute and convalescent COVID-19 samples were obtained from the United States, Italy and Spain.

Germline assignment: CDR1 SNHLY and CDR2 FYNNEI. The V end lost 5 bases, the J end lost 7 bases, and 15 bases lay between the germline ends. This CDR3 spans 14 amino acids. Source study methods: Reference gene primer amplification gave nucleated cell count estimates. Assay used: immunoSEQ multiplex PCR; TCRdb lists only in-frame clones, some missing. The V and J calls and clone size were taken over from that table, and D and trimming were inferred from the DNA. Found here are 50,000 to 65,000 clones, around 90% of them singletons; the top ten hold approximately 2.8%. The receptor was isolated from a man aged 50 to 60 with acute or convalescent COVID-19. The J gene is TRBJ1-5, the V gene TRBV2; no clear D. Sequencing was done on a sample of peripheral blood. The CDR3 region has the DNA TGTGCCAGCAGTCTTGACAAGTCCTGGCAGCCCCAGCATTTT. Translated: CASSLDKSWQPQHF.